Sequencing of this T cell receptor (beta chain) was carried out in a study of tumor and adjacent non-tumor tissue in lung cancer. Study context: Aged about 31 to 80 years, patients included about 11 men and 4 or 5 women with stage I to III disease. Whole-study results and caveats: Compared with tumor, normal lung showed significantly lower TCR diversity.

For this clonotype: Its antigen is not identified.

The template was RNA from unsorted bulk tissue. Distant lung tissue was collected more than 3 cm away from the tumor edge. A modified ARM-PCR protocol with three rounds of nested PCR amplified TCRbeta. TCRdb recomputed calls from the multiplex PCR reads with MiXCR, one row per CDR3 protein. The table lists about 48,000 distinct CDR3 sequences, 64% of them singletons. Germline V gene data show CDR1 as WSHSY and CDR2 as SAAADI. This CDR3 has 15 residues. Trimming stripped 8 bases from V and 0 bases from J, with 16 bases between. The chain links TRBV10-2 to TRBJ1-1; D remains ambiguous. The specimen was distant non-tumor lung tissue. The origin of this receptor is a woman aged 70 to 79 with non-small cell lung cancer. In DNA form, the CDR3 reads TGCGCCAGCGATGAGAGGAGCACTCTGAACACTGAAGCTTTCTTT. This gives the protein CASDERSTLNTEAFF.